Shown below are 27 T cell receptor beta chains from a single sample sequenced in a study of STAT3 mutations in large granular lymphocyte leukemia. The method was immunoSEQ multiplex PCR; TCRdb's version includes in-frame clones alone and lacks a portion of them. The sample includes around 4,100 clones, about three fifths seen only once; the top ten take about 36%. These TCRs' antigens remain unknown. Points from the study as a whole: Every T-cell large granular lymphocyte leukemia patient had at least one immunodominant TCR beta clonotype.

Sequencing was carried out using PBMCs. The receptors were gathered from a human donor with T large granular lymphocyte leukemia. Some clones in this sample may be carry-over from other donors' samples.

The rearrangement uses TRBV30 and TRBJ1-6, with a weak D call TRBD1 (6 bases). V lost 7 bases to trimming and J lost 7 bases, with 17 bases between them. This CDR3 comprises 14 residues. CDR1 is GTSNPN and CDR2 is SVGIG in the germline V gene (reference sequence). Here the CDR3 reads CASHREKGNSPLHF. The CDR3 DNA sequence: TGTGCCTCTCACAGGGAGAAGGGAAATTCACCCCTCCACTTT.

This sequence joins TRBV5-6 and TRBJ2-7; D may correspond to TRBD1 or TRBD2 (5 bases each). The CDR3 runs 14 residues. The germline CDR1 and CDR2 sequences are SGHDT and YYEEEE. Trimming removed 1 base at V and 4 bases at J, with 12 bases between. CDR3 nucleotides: TGTGCCAGCAGCTTGTGGGGGATTCGGTACGAGCAGTACTTC. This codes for CASSLWGIRYEQYF.

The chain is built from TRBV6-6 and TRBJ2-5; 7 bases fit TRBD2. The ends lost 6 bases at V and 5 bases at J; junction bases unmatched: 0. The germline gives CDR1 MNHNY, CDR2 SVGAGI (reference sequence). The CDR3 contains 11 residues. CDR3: CASSGGETQYF. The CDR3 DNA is TGTGCCAGCAGCGGGGGGGAGACCCAGTACTTC.

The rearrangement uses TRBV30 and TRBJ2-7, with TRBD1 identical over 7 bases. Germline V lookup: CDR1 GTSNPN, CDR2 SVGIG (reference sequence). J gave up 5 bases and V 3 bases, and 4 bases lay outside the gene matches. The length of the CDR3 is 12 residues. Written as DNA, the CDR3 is TGTGCCTGGAGCCTGACAGGGCACGAGCAGTACTTC. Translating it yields CAWSLTGHEQYF.

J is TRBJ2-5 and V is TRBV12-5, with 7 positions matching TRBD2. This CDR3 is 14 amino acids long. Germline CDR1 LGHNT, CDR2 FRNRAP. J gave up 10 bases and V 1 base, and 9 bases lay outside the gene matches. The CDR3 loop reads CASGLGPGGSDQYF. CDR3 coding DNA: TGTGCTAGTGGTTTGGGACCGGGGGGTTCCGACCAGTACTTC.

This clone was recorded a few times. DNA of the CDR3: TGTGCCAGCAGCTTTAACCAAGAGACCCAGTACTTC. Translated, it gives CASSFNQETQYF. The J gene is TRBJ2-5, the V gene TRBV7-9; D is unresolved. Trimming pared 3 bases from V and 0 bases from J, leaving 2 bases between. Germline values: CDR1 SEHNR, CDR2 FQNEAQ (reference sequence). CDR3 length: 12 residues.

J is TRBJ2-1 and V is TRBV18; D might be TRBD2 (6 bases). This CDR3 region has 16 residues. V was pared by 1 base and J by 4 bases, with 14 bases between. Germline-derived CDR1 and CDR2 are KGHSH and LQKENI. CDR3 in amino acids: CASSPQGLGGYNEQFF. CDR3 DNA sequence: TGTGCCAGCTCACCACAGGGACTTGGAGGTTACAATGAGCAGTTCTTC.

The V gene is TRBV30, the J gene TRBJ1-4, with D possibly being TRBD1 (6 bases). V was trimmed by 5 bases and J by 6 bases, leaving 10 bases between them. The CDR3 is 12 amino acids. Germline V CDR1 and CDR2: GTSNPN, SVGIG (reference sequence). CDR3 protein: CAWEGGDEKLFF. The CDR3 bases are TGTGCCTGGGAGGGGGGGGATGAAAAACTGTTTTTT.

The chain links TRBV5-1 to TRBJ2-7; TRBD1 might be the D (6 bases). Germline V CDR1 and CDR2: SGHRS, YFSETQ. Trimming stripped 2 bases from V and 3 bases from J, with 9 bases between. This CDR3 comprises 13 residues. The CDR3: CASSFPDSYEQYF. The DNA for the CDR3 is TGCGCCAGCAGCTTCCCGGACAGCTACGAGCAGTACTTC.

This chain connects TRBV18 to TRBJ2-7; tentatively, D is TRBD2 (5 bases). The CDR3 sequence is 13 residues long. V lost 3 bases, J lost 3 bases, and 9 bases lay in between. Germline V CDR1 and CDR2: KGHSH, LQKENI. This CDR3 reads CASSPLRDYEQYF. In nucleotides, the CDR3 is TGTGCCAGCTCACCGCTCCGGGACTACGAGCAGTACTTC.

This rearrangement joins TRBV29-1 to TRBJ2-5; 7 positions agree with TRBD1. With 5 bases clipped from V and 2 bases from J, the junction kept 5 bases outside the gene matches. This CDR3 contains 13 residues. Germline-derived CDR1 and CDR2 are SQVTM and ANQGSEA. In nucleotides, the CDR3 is TGCAGCGTTACCACGACAGGGCAAGAGACCCAGTACTTC. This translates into CSVTTTGQETQYF.

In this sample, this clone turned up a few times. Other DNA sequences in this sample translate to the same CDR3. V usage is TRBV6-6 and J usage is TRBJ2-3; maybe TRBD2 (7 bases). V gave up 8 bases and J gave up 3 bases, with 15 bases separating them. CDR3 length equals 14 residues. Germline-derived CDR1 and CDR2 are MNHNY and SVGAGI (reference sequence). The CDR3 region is CASGTGGSTDTQYF. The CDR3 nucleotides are TGTGCCAGCGGTACGGGGGGCAGTACAGATACGCAGTATTTT.

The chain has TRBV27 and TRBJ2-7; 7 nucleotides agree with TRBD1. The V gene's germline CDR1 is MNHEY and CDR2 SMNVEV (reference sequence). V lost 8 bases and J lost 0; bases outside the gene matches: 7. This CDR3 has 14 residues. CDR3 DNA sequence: TGTGCCAGCGGGGGACAGCCCATCTCCTACGAGCAGTACTTC. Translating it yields CASGGQPISYEQYF.

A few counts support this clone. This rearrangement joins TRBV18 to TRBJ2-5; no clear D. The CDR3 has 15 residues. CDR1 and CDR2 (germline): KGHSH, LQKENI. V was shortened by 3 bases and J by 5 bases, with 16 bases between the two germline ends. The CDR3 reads CASSPTRPQGETQYF. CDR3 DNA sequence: TGTGCCAGCTCACCTACAAGACCTCAAGGGGAGACCCAGTACTTC.

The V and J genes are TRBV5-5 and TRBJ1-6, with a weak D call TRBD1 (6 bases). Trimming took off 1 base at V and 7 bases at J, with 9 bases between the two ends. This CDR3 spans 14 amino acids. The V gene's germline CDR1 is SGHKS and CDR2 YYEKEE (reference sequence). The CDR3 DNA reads TGTGCCAGCAGCTTGAACAGGGCAAATTCACCCCTCCACTTT. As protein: CASSLNRANSPLHF.

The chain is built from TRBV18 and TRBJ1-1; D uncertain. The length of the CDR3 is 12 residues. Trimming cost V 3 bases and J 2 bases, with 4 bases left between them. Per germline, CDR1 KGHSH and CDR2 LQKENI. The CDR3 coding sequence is TGTGCCAGCTCACCCGGAAACACTGAAGCTTTCTTT. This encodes CASSPGNTEAFF.

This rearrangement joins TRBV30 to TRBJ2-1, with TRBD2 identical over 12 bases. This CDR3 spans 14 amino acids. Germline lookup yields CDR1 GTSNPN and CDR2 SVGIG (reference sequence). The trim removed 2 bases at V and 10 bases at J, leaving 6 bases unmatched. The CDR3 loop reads CAWSTGLAGLEQFF. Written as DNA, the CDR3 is TGTGCCTGGAGTACCGGACTAGCGGGACTCGAGCAGTTCTTC.

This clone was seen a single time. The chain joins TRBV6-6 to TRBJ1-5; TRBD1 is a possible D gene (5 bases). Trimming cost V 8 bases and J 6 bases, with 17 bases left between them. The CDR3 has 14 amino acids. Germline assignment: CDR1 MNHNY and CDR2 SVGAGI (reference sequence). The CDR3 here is CASFDRGLGQPQHF. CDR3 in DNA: TGTGCCAGCTTTGATAGGGGTCTCGGTCAGCCCCAGCATTTT.

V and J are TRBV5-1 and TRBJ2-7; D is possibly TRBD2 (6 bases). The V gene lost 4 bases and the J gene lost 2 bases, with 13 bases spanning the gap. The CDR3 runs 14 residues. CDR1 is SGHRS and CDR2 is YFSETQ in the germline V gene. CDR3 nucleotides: TGCGCCAGCAGCCCACTAGGAGGGACCTACGAGCAGTACTTC. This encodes CASSPLGGTYEQYF.

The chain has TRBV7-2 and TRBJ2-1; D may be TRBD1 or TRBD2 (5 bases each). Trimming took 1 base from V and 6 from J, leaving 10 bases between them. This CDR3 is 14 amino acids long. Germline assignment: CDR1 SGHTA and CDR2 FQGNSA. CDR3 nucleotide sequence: TGTGCCAGCAGCTTAGGAGGGGCGGTCAATGAGCAGTTCTTC. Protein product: CASSLGGAVNEQFF.

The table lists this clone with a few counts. The DNA for the CDR3 is TGTGCCAGCAGCCCCCAGGGCGCTAGCGGGGAGCAGTACTTC. Protein sequence: CASSPQGASGEQYF. The chain has TRBV9 and TRBJ2-7, with 8 bases that match TRBD2. The germline CDR1 and CDR2 sequences are SGDLS and YYNGEE. The V segment lost 4 bases and the J segment 7 bases; nucleotides outside the gene matches: 10. CDR3 length equals 14 residues.

CDR3 in DNA: TGTGCCTGGAGTGTACGGAGGGGTGGCACAGATACGCAGTATTTT. It encodes CAWSVRRGGTDTQYF. The chain is built from TRBV30 and TRBJ2-3, with D possibly TRBD2 on 6 matching bases. There are 15 residues in the CDR3. V was pared by 0 bases and J by 1 base, with 11 bases between. Germline V gives CDR1 GTSNPN, CDR2 SVGIG (reference sequence).

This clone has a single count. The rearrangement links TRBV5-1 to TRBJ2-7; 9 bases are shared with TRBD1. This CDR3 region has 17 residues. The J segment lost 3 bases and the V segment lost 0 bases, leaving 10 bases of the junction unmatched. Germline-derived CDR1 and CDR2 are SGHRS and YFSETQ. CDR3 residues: CASSLGIETGGIYEQYF. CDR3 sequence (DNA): TGCGCCAGCAGCTTGGGCATAGAGACAGGGGGTATCTACGAGCAGTACTTC.

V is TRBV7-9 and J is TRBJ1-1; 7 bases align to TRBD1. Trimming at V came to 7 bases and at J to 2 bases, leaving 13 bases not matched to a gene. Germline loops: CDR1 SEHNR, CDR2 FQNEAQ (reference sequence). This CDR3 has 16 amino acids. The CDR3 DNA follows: TGTGCCAGCACCCCAGGGGGGGGAGTAGAAAACACTGAAGCTTTCTTT. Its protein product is CASTPGGGVENTEAFF.

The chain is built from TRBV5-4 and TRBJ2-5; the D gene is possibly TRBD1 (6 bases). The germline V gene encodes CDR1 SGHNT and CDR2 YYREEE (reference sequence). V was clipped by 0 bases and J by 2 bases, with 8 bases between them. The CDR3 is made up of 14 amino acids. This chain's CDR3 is CASSLDRAQETQYF. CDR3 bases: TGTGCCAGCAGCTTGGACAGGGCTCAAGAGACCCAGTACTTC.

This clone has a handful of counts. CDR3 sequence (DNA): TGTGCCAGCAGCCTTCAACCTGGGACAGGGGTTGGCTACACCTTC. This translates into CASSLQPGTGVGYTF. The V gene is TRBV6-5, the J gene TRBJ1-2; 10 bases match TRBD1. The CDR3 length is 15 residues. Per the germline V gene, CDR1 is MNHEY and CDR2 is SVGAGI. V dropped 6 bases and J dropped 7; count of bases not matched to a gene: 11.

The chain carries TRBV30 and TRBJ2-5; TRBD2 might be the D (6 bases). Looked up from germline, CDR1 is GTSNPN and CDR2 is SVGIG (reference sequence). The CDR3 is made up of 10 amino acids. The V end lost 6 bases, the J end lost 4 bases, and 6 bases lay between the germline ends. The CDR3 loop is CACGGETQYF. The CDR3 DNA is TGTGCCTGCGGGGGAGAGACCCAGTACTTC. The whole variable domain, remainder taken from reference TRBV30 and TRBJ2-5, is SQTIHQWPATLVQPVGSPLSLECTVEGTSNPNLYWYRQAAGRGLQLLFYSVGIGQISSEVPQNLSASRPQDRQFILSSKKLLLSDSGFYLCACGGETQYFGPGTRLLVL.